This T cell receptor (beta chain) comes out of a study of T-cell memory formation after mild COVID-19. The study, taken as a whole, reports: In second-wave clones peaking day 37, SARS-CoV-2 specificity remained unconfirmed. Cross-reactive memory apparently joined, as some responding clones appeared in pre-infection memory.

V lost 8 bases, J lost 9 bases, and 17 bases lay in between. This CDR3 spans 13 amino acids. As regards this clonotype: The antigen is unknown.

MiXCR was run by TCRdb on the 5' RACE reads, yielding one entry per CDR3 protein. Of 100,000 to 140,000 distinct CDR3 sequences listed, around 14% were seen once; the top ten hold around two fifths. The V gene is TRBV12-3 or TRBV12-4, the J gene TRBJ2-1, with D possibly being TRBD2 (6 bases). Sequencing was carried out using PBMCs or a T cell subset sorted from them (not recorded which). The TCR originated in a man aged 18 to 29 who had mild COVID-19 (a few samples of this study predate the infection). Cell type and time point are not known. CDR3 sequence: CASEEGPGGEQFF. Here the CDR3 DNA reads TGTGCCAGCGAGGAGGGCCCTGGGGGTGAGCAGTTCTTC.